A selection of T cell receptor beta chains follows, all from one sample in a study of blood T cell repertoires in COVID-19. The data were produced by immunoSEQ multiplex PCR, yet TCRdb's version contains in-frame clones alone and is incomplete. The sample shows approximately 140,000 clones, over 75% of them seen only once. The sample taken for sequencing was PBMCs or T cells enriched from blood (not recorded which). The receptors derive from a middle-aged man in a cohort exposed to, infected with or recovered from COVID-19 (not recorded which). Both conserved end residues are part of each CDR3. D genes are given only for firm matches. Only part of the rows carry a size: once, few, many, or a class if the clone is expanded.

cdr3_aa cdr3_nt clone_size v_call d_call j_call
CASSPRGIPNTGELFF TGTGCCAGCAGCCCGAGGGGGATCCCGAACACCGGGGAGCTGTTTTTT . TRBV14 . TRBJ2-2
CASSLSGTSSYEQYF TGTGCCAGCAGTTTAAGCGGGACTAGTTCCTACGAGCAGTACTTC . TRBV28 TRBD2 TRBJ2-7
CASSKETGETQYF TGTGCCAGTAGTAAAGAGACAGGGGAGACCCAGTACTTC . TRBV19 TRBD1 TRBJ2-5
CASSLNSGGELFF TGTGCCAGCAGCTTGAATTCGGGCGGGGAGCTGTTTTTT . TRBV7-2 . TRBJ2-2
CASSSGTSGILGEQFF TGTGCCAGCAGTTCAGGGACTAGCGGGATACTAGGTGAGCAGTTCTTC once TRBV28 TRBD2 TRBJ2-1
CASSLVTSAFTDTQYF TGTGCCAGCAGCTTAGTCACCAGCGCGTTCACAGATACGCAGTATTTT . TRBV7-8 . TRBJ2-3
CASNWGTGGNYEQYF TGTGCCAGCAATTGGGGTACAGGGGGTAATTACGAGCAGTACTTC . TRBV28 TRBD1 TRBJ2-7
CASRNRDSSTDTQYF TGTGCCAGCAGAAACCGGGACTCCTCCACAGATACGCAGTATTTT . TRBV2 . TRBJ2-3
CASTSTGPSNQPQHF TGTGCCAGTACCTCGACAGGTCCTAGCAATCAGCCCCAGCATTTT . TRBV19 . TRBJ1-5
CATSAAGSTDTQYF TGTGCCACCAGCGCAGCGGGGAGCACAGATACGCAGTATTTT . TRBV15 TRBD2 TRBJ2-3
CASTPYDTGELFF TGTGCCAGCACCCCCTATGACACCGGGGAGCTGTTTTTT . TRBV7-9 . TRBJ2-2
CASSAGQGFSYEQYF TGTGCCAGCAGCGCGGGACAGGGATTTTCCTACGAGCAGTACTTC . TRBV9 TRBD1 TRBJ2-7
CASSVNGEDYGYTF TGTGCCAGCAGCGTAAATGGGGAGGACTATGGCTACACCTTC . TRBV9 . TRBJ1-2
CASRLGVSNYGYTF TGTGCCAGCCGTCTCGGAGTATCTAACTATGGCTACACCTTC . TRBV18 . TRBJ1-2
CASSQDATRGTDTQYF TGTGCCAGCAGCCAAGATGCGACTAGGGGCACAGATACGCAGTATTTT . TRBV4-2 . TRBJ2-3
CASSPDGQGARKTQYF TGTGCCAGCAGTCCGGACGGACAGGGGGCGCGGAAGACCCAGTACTTC . TRBV6-2/TRBV6-3 TRBD1 TRBJ2-5
CAWSTGPNSRYGYTF TGTGCCTGGAGTACAGGCCCCAATTCGCGGTATGGCTACACCTTC few TRBV30 . TRBJ1-2
CAGQGGSDTEAFF TGTGCCGGACAGGGAGGGTCGGACACTGAAGCTTTCTTT . TRBV18 TRBD1 TRBJ1-1
CASSQTSGRYNEQFF TGTGCCAGCAGCCAGACTAGCGGGAGGTACAATGAGCAGTTCTTC . TRBV6-5 TRBD2 TRBJ2-1
CASSEGQVGYGYTF TGTGCCAGCAGCGAGGGACAGGTGGGCTATGGCTACACCTTC . TRBV9 TRBD1 TRBJ1-2
CASSVEAGLGGETQYF TGTGCCAGCAGCGTAGAGGCGGGCCTGGGGGGAGAGACCCAGTACTTC once TRBV9 . TRBJ2-5
CASRTPAGNTEAFF TGTGCCAGCAGGACCCCGGCAGGAAACACTGAAGCTTTCTTT . TRBV6-5 . TRBJ1-1
CASTRLVNTEAFF TGTGCCAGCACGCGACTTGTGAACACTGAAGCTTTCTTT . TRBV7-6 . TRBJ1-1
CASSQGGGPNTGELFF TGCGCCAGCAGCCAAGGCGGGGGCCCGAACACCGGGGAGCTGTTTTTT . TRBV4-3 . TRBJ2-2
CASTESSTDTQYF TGTGCCAGCACCGAGTCCAGCACAGATACGCAGTATTTT . TRBV6-5 . TRBJ2-3
CASNLGQAGGELFF TGTGCCAGCAACCTAGGACAGGCAGGCGGGGAGCTGTTTTTT . TRBV9 TRBD1 TRBJ2-2
CASSPIAGLPSGNTIYF TGTGCCAGCTCACCTATTGCAGGGCTGCCCTCTGGAAACACCATATATTTT once TRBV18 . TRBJ1-3
CASSLSQGSHEQYF TGCGCCAGCAGCTTGTCACAGGGGTCCCACGAGCAGTACTTC many TRBV5-1 TRBD1 TRBJ2-7
CASSRDRGYEQYF TGTGCCAGTAGTAGGGACAGGGGATACGAGCAGTACTTC few TRBV19 TRBD1 TRBJ2-7
CASSELAGAVTGELFF TGTGCCAGCAGCGAGTTAGCGGGAGCGGTCACCGGGGAGCTGTTTTTT . TRBV7-3 TRBD2 TRBJ2-2
CASSLGSRGAYEQYF TGTGCCAGCAGCTTGGGGAGCAGGGGTGCTTACGAGCAGTACTTC once TRBV7-8 . TRBJ2-7
CAWGYGLVHGYTF TGTGCCTGGGGGTACGGTTTGGTGCATGGCTACACCTTC . TRBV30 . TRBJ1-2
CASSQTGTAVTDTQYF TGTGCCAGCAGCCAGACGGGAACGGCTGTGACAGATACGCAGTATTTT . TRBV11-2 . TRBJ2-3
CASSMTRGDSPLHF TGTGCCAGCAGTATGACGCGGGGGGATTCACCCCTCCACTTT once TRBV28 . TRBJ1-6
CASSLQGAGELFF TGTGCCAGCAGCTTACAGGGGGCCGGGGAGCTGTTTTTT . TRBV3-1/TRBV3-2 TRBD1 TRBJ2-2
CASSLAGTGFSEAFF TGCGCCAGCAGCTTGGCAGGGACAGGGTTTTCTGAAGCTTTCTTT . TRBV5-1 TRBD1 TRBJ1-1
CASSPPGTGRETEAFF TGTGCCAGCAGCCCCCCCGGGACAGGGCGGGAGACTGAAGCTTTCTTT . TRBV7-2 TRBD1 TRBJ1-1
CASSIGRGGGNQPQHF TGTGCCAGTAGTATAGGTAGAGGGGGGGGCAATCAGCCCCAGCATTTT once TRBV19 . TRBJ1-5
CASGLAGGLGSYNEQFF TGTGCCAGTGGACTAGCGGGAGGCCTGGGCTCCTACAATGAGCAGTTCTTC . TRBV7-8 TRBD2 TRBJ2-1
CASSPGTQFGGNEKLFF TGTGCCAGTAGTCCCGGGACCCAATTCGGAGGGAATGAAAAACTGTTTTTT . TRBV19 . TRBJ1-4